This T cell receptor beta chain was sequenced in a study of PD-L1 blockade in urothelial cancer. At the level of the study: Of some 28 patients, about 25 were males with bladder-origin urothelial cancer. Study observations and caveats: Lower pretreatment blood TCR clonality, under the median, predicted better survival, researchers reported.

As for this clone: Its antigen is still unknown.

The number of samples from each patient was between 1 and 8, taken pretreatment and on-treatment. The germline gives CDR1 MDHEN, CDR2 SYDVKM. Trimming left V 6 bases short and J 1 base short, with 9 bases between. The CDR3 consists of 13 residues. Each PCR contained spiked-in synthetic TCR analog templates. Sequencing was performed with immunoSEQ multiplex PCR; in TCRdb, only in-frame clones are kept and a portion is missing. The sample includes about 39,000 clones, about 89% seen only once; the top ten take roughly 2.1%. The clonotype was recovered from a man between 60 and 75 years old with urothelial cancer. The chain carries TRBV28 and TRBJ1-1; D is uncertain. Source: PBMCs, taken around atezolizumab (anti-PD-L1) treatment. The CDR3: CASSPIGNTEAFF. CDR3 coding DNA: TGTGCCAGCAGCCCCATCGGGAACACTGAAGCTTTCTTT.